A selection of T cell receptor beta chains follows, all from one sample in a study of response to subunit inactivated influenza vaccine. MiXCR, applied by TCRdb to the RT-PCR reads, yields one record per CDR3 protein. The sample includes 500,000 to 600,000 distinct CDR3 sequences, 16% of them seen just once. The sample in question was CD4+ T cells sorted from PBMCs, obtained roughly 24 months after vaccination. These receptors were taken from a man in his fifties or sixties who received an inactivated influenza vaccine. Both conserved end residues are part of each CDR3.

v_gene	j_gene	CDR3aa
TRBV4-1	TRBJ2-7	CASSQDQASYEQYF
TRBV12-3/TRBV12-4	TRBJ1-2	CASSLIGALGYGYTF
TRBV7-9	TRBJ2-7	CASSWISYEQYF
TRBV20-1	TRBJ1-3	CSARSGGYSGNTIYF
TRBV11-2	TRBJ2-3	CASSRQGVEQYF
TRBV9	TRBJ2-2	CASSVGSRGTGELFF
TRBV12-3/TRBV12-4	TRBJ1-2	CASSTGTGAYGYTF
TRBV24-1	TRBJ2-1	CATGAPTNNEQFF
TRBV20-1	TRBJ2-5	CSARGATGQETQYF
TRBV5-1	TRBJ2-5	CASSLFTVQETQYF
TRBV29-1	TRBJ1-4	CSVQGNEKLFF
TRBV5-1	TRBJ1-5	CASSLEGQPNQPQHF
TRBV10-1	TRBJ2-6	CASSETTHRASGANVLTF
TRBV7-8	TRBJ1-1	CASSSYDRESYTEAFF
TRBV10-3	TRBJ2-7	CAIKDRGASSYEQYF
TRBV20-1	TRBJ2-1	CSAREAGQGAGSYNEQFF
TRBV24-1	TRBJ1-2	CATRDRTPLGYGYTF
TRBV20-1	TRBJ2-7	CSARDRGRHFYEQYF
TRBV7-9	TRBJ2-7	CASSPGLYFYEQYF
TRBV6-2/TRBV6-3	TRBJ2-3	CASSFHGGLRTDTQYF
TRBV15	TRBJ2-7	CATSRDVLAGREQYF
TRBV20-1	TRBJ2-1	CSARARGLVNEQFF
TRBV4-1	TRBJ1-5	CASSQGQGLGNQPQHF
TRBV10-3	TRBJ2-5	CATGTTQETQYF
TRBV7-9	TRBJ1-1	CASSLDSGVEAFF
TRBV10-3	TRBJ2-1	CAISLGLAGYNEQFF
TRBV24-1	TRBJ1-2	CATSDPGQAGYTF
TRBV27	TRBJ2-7	CASRDRGRLYEQYF
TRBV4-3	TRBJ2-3	CASSRRLGSTDTQYF
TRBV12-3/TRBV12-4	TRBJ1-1	CASTPGQTRVEAFF
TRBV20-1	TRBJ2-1	CSASQTSKWDNEQFF
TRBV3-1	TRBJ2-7	CASSQGHPPVSSEQYF
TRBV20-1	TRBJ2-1	CSGTDMKQFF
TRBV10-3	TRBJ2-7	CAISDRGMGQYF
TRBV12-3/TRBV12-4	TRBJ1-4	CASSFSRRLNEKLFF
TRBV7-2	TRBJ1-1	CASSLEAGSDTEAFF
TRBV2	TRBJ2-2	CASSEVGTSGGAGELFF
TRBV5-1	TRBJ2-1	CASSPGVLAGGHNEQFF
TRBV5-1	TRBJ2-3	CASSLDTDTQYF
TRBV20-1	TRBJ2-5	CSGWSSGGKTQYF
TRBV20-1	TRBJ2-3	CSAIPQGVRTDTQYF
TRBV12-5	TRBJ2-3	CASGPDRGQGDTQYF
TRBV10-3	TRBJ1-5	CAISESTGPGAGQPQHF
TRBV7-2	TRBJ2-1	CASSSRLAGAYNEQFF
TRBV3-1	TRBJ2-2	CASSHNRRGELFF
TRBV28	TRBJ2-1	CASSLAGTSGNEQFF
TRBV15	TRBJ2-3	CATSRYGGADTQYF
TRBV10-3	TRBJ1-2	CAISLRGSADVGYTF
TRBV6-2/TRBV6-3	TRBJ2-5	CASSPDRVEETQYF
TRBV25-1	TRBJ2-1	CASRGGRQPYNEQFF
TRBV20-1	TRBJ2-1	CSARARGRINEQFF
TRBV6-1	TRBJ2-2	CASRQGAESGELFF
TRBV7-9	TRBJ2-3	CASSYGTSGHTQYF
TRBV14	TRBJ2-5	CASSPDPVGRAQYF
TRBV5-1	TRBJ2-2	CASSLEEGPTAGLFF
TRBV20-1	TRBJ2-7	CSASGSGPYEQYF
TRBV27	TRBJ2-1	CASSFLRQTSSYNEQFF
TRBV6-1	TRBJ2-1	CASSEQGANEQFF
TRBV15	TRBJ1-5	CATSSELSNQPQHF